This T cell receptor (beta chain) stems from a study of CXCR3-negative and CXCR3-positive naive CD8 T cells (dated by TCRdb to between 2017 and 2020). Regarding the research as a whole: About 150 million TRB reads were obtained in total, roughly 1.5 +/- 0.3 million reads per library. Data from fewer than 12 donors, pooled across two independent experiments, went into the diversity and physicochemical repertoire analyses. The TRBV-TRBJ cluster analysis covered naive subsets from about 5 donors and memory cells from 3 donors. Beyond this particular receptor, the publication reports: Freshly isolated PBMCs were used for most assays because CXCR3 expression went down partially after cryopreservation. Naive CXCR3-negative and CXCR3-positive cells from the same donor showed similar TRBV-TRBJ usage, whereas memory cells showed distinct patterns. Compared with CXCR3-negative naive cells, CXCR3-positive naive cells had TRB CDR3s with higher hydrophobicity (lower Kidera factor 4), lower energy, and higher strength and volume indices. Surface CD5, linked to self-reactivity in mice, was comparable between naive subsets; TCR interaction strength was therefore also inferred from TRB CDR3 physicochemical properties. Repertoire diversity was comparably high in both naive subsets but much lower in memory CD8+ T cells.

Each CD8+ T cell subset was flow-sorted in triplicate, and some 310,000 cells per subset were placed directly into RLT lysis buffer. To exclude memory contaminants, naive CD8+ T cells were stringently defined as CD45RO-CCR7+CD27+CD95-. Standard density gradient centrifugation was used to isolate peripheral blood mononuclear cells from buffy coats. Naive CXCR3-negative and CXCR3-positive CD8+ T cells were flow-sorted using a FACSAria III. Total RNA was extracted from sorted cells with an RNeasy Mini Kit. A word on this clonotype: What this receptor recognizes is not known.

Reads for this sample came from a NextSeq 550. The Human TCR Profiling Kit (MiLaboratory) was used to make UMI-labeled 5' RACE TRB cDNA libraries. cDNA synthesis used the entire amount of extracted RNA, and PCR amplification then used the entire amount of cDNA produced. Libraries were prepared in parallel with an identical number of PCR cycles. In the paper's pipeline: MIGEC and MiXCR extracted about 48,000 +/- 9,800 unique UMI-labeled TRB cDNA molecules per library, requiring at least two reads per UMI. On average, 40,000 +/- 10,000 functional in-frame TRB CDR3 nucleotide clonotypes lacking stop codons were found per library. After each sample was downsampled to 5000 UMI-labeled TRB molecules, VDJtools was used to calculate diversity metrics such as normalized Shannon-Wiener and Chao1. VDJtools was used to calculate clonotype-size-weighted physicochemical properties of the central five CDR3 residues, namely interaction energy, strength, volume and Kidera factor 4. After TCRdb reprocessed the reads, each CDR3 protein sequence was kept as one row, without DNA. TCRdb's processing, not the study's, gives the V and J calls here. The table kept for this sample lists about 58,000 distinct CDR3 sequences. The top ten hold more than 0.35% of the sample.

The germline V gene provides CDR1 SGHRS and CDR2 YFSETQ. The CDR3 numbers 14 residues from cysteine through phenylalanine. The DNA is not on file. Recombination connected TRBV5-1 to TRBJ2-7; TCRdb's D call of TRBD1 is untestable without DNA. The receptor comes from a human donor in good health. Some clones in this sample may be carry-over from other donors' samples. Sequenced: naive CXCR3- CD8+ T cells from blood. Per the publication, the cell subset or site label means: CD45RO-CCR7+CD27+CD95- naive CD8+ T cells lacking CXCR3 (TNR3-). The CDR3 corresponds to CASGSTGEAYEQYF.